This T cell receptor beta chain was recovered during a study of T cell responses to AZD1222 COVID-19 vaccine. Findings of the study overall: Regions left unmutated in variants are reportedly the target of nearly half of spike-specific TCRs. Once two AZD1222 doses were given, Spike-specific TCR breadth and depth went up. Regions 160-218 and 743-854 held dominance among vaccine-associated CD4 TCRs, which spanned spike. Clonal diversity was possibly underestimated, and the donors were mostly white British, with more females.

Sequencing used immunoSEQ multiplex PCR; TCRdb keeps in-frame clones, though not all of them. The sample has 100,000 to 150,000 clones; about nine tenths are singletons. With respect to this clone: Its antigen is as yet unknown.

This sequence was found in an adult in good health. Sequenced material: peripheral blood, taken on day 0 of AZD1222 vaccination.

In DNA form, the CDR3 reads TGTGCCAGCAGCCAGGGGACAGAAACAGATACGCAGTATTTT. As protein: CASSQGTETDTQYF. This sequence joins TRBV3-1 (or the pseudogene TRBV3-2) and TRBJ2-3; TRBD1 matches 7 bases. CDR3 length equals 14 residues. The V segment lost 3 bases and the J segment 3 bases; nucleotides outside the gene matches: 3. From germline, CDR1 is LGHDT and CDR2 YNNKEL (reference sequence).